One sample yielded the 7 T cell receptor beta chains listed below, sequenced in a study of blood T cell repertoires in COVID-19. Clones were sequenced by immunoSEQ multiplex PCR, and TCRdb holds only the in-frame ones, with some missing. The repertoire holds 310,000 or so clones, with around 84% as singletons. The sample consisted of PBMCs or T cells enriched from blood (not recorded which). The receptors here all came from a woman between 18 and 29 years old who had recovered from COVID-19.

The chain has TRBV11-2 and TRBJ2-1; possibly TRBD2 for D (7 bases). Trimming shortened V by 0 bases and J by 2 bases, and 8 bases separated the two germline ends. CDR3 size: 15 residues. CDR1 and CDR2 from the germline V gene are SGHAT and FQNNGV. CDR3 DNA sequence: TGTGCCAGCAGCTTAGAGGGGGGGCCCTACAATGAGCAGTTCTTC. Encoded protein: CASSLEGGPYNEQFF.

This rearrangement joins TRBV9 to TRBJ1-2; perhaps TRBD1 as D (5 bases). Trimming shortened V by 0 bases and J by 4 bases, and 22 bases separated the two germline ends. CDR1 is SGDLS and CDR2 is YYNGEE in the germline V gene. The CDR3 runs to 18 residues. This chain's CDR3 is CASSVAGSLSAGGYGYTF. CDR3 coding DNA: TGTGCCAGCAGCGTAGCTGGGAGCCTCTCCGCGGGGGGCTATGGCTACACCTTC. Using reference TRBV9 and TRBJ1-2 for the parts outside the CDR3, the full variable domain is DSGVTQTPKHLITATGQRVTLRCSPRSGDLSVYWYQQSLDQGLQFLIQYYNGEERAKGNILERFSAQQFPDLHSELNLSSLELGDSALYFCASSVAGSLSAGGYGYTFGSGTRLTVV.

The chain carries TRBV10-3 and TRBJ1-1; no definite D call. The CDR3 covers 16 residues. Germline V gene sequence: CDR1 ENHRY, CDR2 SYGVKD. V was trimmed by 6 bases and J by 4 bases, leaving 21 bases between them. CDR3 bases: TGTGCCATCAGCGGCGGTGGTATGTTCGGAGGCACTGAAGCTTTCTTT. Its translation: CAISGGGMFGGTEAFF.

The chain is built from TRBV3-1 (or the pseudogene TRBV3-2) and TRBJ2-7; 9 nucleotides align to TRBD1. Germline V gene sequence: CDR1 LGHDT, CDR2 YNNKEL (reference sequence). The CDR3 length is 15 residues. V was clipped by 4 bases and J by 3 bases; unmatched bases: 7. CDR3 sequence reads: CASSLSQGANYEQYF. CDR3 nucleotides: TGTGCCAGCAGCCTATCACAGGGGGCTAACTACGAGCAGTACTTC.

V and J are TRBV27 and TRBJ2-7, with D possibly matching TRBD2 (5 bases). Germline loops: CDR1 MNHEY, CDR2 SMNVEV (reference sequence). The CDR3 contains 15 residues. The V gene lost 3 bases and the J gene lost 2 bases, with 14 bases spanning the gap. In nucleotides, the CDR3 is TGTGCCAGCAGTTTTGGGCTAGCAGCCGCCTACGAGCAGTACTTC. Translated, it gives CASSFGLAAAYEQYF.

The CDR3 is CAMKGGADTQYF. CDR3 DNA: TGTGCCATGAAGGGGGGGGCAGATACGCAGTATTTT. V gene TRBV30 combines with J gene TRBJ2-3, with a tentative D call TRBD2 (7 bases). Germline CDR1 and CDR2: GTSNPN and SVGIG (reference sequence). The CDR3 length is 12 residues. The germline V and J ends were trimmed by 8 bases and 4 bases, with 13 bases remaining between them. The full variable domain, its missing parts supplied by reference TRBV30 and TRBJ2-3, is SQTIHQWPATLVQPVGSPLSLECTVEGTSNPNLYWYRQAAGRGLQLLFYSVGIGQISSEVPQNLSASRPQDRQFILSSKKLLLSDSGFYLCAMKGGADTQYFGPGTRLTVL.

This chain joins TRBV7-3 and TRBJ2-3, with D tentatively TRBD1 (5 bases). The CDR3 has 13 residues. Germline-derived CDR1 and CDR2 are SGHTA and FQGTGA. The V and J ends lost 3 bases and 4 bases respectively, with 8 bases between them. The CDR3 region has the DNA TGTGCCAGCAGCTTCCAAGGGGCAGATACGCAGTATTTT. Translating gives CASSFQGADTQYF.